This T cell receptor (beta chain) was identified during a study of CD8 T cells in ankylosing spondylitis. Study results and limitations: As reported, disease-linked clones showed significant enrichment in matched ankylosing spondylitis synovial fluid. Previous work reported some of these motif variants in the synovial fluid and blood of reactive arthritis. One TCR beta motif, made up of roughly eight highly homologous variants, appeared characteristic of ankylosing spondylitis blood.

Of note for this clonotype: The target antigen is unknown.

Quantitative 5'-RACE with molecular barcodes produced the TCR beta libraries. MiXCR, applied by TCRdb to the 5' RACE reads, yields one record per CDR3 protein. The sample has under 170,000 distinct CDR3 sequences, around 42% seen once. Trimming pared 6 bases from V and 6 bases from J, leaving 14 bases between. CDR3 size: 13 residues. V is TRBV12-3 or TRBV12-4 and J is TRBJ1-2; a weak D match, TRBD1 (6 bases). The specimen was synovial fluid, either unsorted or a sorted T cell fraction (not recorded which). The sequence derives from a male donor with ankylosing spondylitis. The CDR3 loop is CASSLYRDHGYTF. The CDR3 region has the DNA TGTGCCAGCAGCCTCTACAGGGATCATGGCTACACCTTC.